This T cell receptor beta chain was sequenced in a study of OX40 agonist ivuxolimab in advanced cancers. Study in general: Each dose-escalation patient presented with hepatocellular carcinoma, melanoma, renal cell or head and neck cancer.

The sampling schedule covered blood at baseline, cycle 4 day 1, and cycle 7 day 1. CDR3 length: 16 amino acids. The V end was cut by 5 bases, the J end by 8 bases, with 21 bases between. The V gene's germline CDR1 is MDHEN and CDR2 SYDVKM. The data were produced by immunoSEQ multiplex PCR, yet TCRdb's version contains in-frame clones alone and is incomplete. The table records over 95,000 clones, 75% to 95% of them present only once. The source is an adult with an advanced solid tumor such as melanoma, head and neck, liver or kidney cancer. The input for sequencing was CD4+ or CD8+ T cells sorted from blood, taken in a trial of the OX40 agonist ivuxolimab. The rearrangement links TRBV28 to TRBJ1-4, with D perhaps TRBD1 (6 bases). CDR3 amino acids: CASSPPNGGRREKLFF. In DNA form, the CDR3 reads TGTGCCAGCAGTCCGCCCAACGGGGGGCGAAGGGAAAAACTGTTTTTT.